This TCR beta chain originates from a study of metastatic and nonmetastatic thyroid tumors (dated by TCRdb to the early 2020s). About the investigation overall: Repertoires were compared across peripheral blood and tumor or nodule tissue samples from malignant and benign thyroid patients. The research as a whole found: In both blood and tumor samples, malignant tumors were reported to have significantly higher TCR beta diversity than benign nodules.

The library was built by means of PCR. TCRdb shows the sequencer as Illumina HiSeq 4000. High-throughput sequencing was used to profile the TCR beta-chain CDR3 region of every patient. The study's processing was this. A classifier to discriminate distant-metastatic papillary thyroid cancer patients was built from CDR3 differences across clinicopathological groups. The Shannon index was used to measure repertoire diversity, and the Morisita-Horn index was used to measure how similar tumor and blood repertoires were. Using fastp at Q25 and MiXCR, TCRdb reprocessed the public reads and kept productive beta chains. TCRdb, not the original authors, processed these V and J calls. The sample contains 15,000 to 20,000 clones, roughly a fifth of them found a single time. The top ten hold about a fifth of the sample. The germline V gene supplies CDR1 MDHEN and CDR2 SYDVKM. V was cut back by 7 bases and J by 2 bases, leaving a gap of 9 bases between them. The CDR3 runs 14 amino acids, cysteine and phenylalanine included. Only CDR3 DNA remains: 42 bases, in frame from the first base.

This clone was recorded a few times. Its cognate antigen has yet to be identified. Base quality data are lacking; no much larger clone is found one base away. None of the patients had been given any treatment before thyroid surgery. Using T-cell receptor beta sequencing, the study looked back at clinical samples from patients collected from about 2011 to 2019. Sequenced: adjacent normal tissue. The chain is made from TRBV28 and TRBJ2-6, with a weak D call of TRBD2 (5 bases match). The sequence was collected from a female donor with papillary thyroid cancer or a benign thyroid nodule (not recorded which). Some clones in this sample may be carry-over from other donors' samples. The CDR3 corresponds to CASIDGTGANVLTF. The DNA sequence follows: TGTGCCAGCATCGACGGGACTGGGGCCAACGTCCTGACTTTC.